This entry lists 24 T cell receptor beta chains sequenced from one sample in a study of T cell responses to AZD1222 COVID-19 vaccine. Sequencing used immunoSEQ multiplex PCR; TCRdb keeps in-frame clones, though not all of them. The table has 100,000 to 150,000 clones, over 90% seen once; the top ten hold around 5.4%. Sequencing used peripheral blood, obtained on day 0 of AZD1222 vaccination. The receptors were sampled from an adult in good health.

This rearrangement joins TRBV7-2 to TRBJ2-7, with TRBD2 as a possible D gene (5 bases). Between the trimmed V and J ends, which lost 1 base and 5 bases, there was a span of 12 bases. Germline V gene sequence: CDR1 SGHTA, CDR2 FQGNSA. The CDR3 spans 14 residues. CDR3 loop: CASSLEPSSNEQYF. Written as DNA, the CDR3 is TGTGCCAGCAGCTTAGAACCTAGCAGCAACGAGCAGTACTTC.

The chain uses TRBV5-1 and TRBJ2-2; D might be TRBD1 (5 bases). The germline V gene encodes CDR1 SGHRS and CDR2 YFSETQ. CDR3 length equals 13 residues. Deletions cut 7 bases from V and 6 bases from J, with 13 bases between. CDR3 protein: CASYLQGAGELFF. CDR3 bases: TGCGCCAGCTATTTGCAGGGCGCCGGGGAGCTGTTTTTT.

The chain joins TRBV12-3 or TRBV12-4 to TRBJ2-1; no reliable D call. There are 13 residues in the CDR3. Between the trimmed V and J ends, which lost 2 bases and 9 bases, there was a span of 11 bases. CDR3 nucleotides: TGTGCCAGCAGTTTAACGTTTGGCGTTGAGCAGTTCTTC. Amino acid sequence: CASSLTFGVEQFF.

The chain uses TRBV7-2 and TRBJ2-2; D gene unclear. The germline V gene has CDR1 SGHTA and CDR2 FQGNSA. The CDR3 runs 15 residues. V shed 0 bases and J shed 5 bases, with 10 bases lying between them. In DNA form, the CDR3 reads TGTGCCAGCAGCTTAGCGAGATCCGGGACCGGGGAGCTGTTTTTT. Amino acids: CASSLARSGTGELFF.

This clone was counted once. The chain links TRBV21-1 to TRBJ2-7; the listed D gene, TRBD2, was not tested against the DNA. TRBV21-1 has pseudogene status. This CDR3 comprises 10 residues. CDR3 residues: CASSSREQYF. The CDR3 DNA is TGTGCCAGCTCGTCGAGGGAGCAGTACTTC.

The chain combines TRBV5-4 with TRBJ2-7; D assignment may be TRBD1 or TRBD2 (5 bases each). With 5 bases removed from V and 0 bases from J, the gap between germline ends came to 12 bases. From germline, CDR1 is SGHNT and CDR2 YYREEE (reference sequence). The CDR3 sequence is 14 residues long. CDR3: CASSRDGFSYEQYF. CDR3 nucleotide sequence: TGTGCCAGCAGTCGGGACGGCTTCTCCTACGAGCAGTACTTC.

J is TRBJ2-3 and V is TRBV24-1; D possibly corresponds to TRBD2 (5 bases). Per the germline V gene, CDR1 is KGHDR and CDR2 is SFDVKD. This CDR3 is 14 amino acids long. Trimming cost V 6 bases and J 5 bases, with 14 bases left between them. CDR3 loop: CATSSEPGKDTQYF. Written as DNA, the CDR3 is TGTGCCACCAGTAGTGAACCGGGGAAAGATACGCAGTATTTT.

The chain combines TRBV7-2 with TRBJ1-1, with D unclear. Per the germline V gene, CDR1 is SGHTA and CDR2 is FQGNSA. There are 15 residues in the CDR3. V lost 4 bases and J lost 3, with 15 bases in between. The CDR3 nucleotides are TGTGCCAGCAGCTCAACCCGTGACCCCCACACTGAAGCTTTCTTT. Its translation: CASSSTRDPHTEAFF.

This clone occurred once. The chain is built from TRBV28 and TRBJ2-5; TRBD1 aligns across 8 bases. Germline V lookup: CDR1 MDHEN, CDR2 SYDVKM. CDR3 length: 13 residues. J was trimmed by 3 bases and V by 3 bases; bases with no gene match: 0. The DNA for the CDR3 is TGTGCCAGCAGTTTGACAGGGGAAGAGACCCAGTACTTC. This codes for CASSLTGEETQYF.

The chain joins TRBV5-1 to TRBJ1-1; D remains unclear. CDR3 length: 14 residues. V lost 4 bases to trimming and J lost 4 bases, with 14 bases between them. The germline V gene has CDR1 SGHRS and CDR2 YFSETQ. CDR3 sequence reads: CASSHLETVTEAFF. The CDR3 nucleotides read TGCGCCAGCAGCCATCTTGAGACCGTCACTGAAGCTTTCTTT.

The V and J genes are TRBV27 and TRBJ2-5, with D tentatively TRBD2 (5 bases). CDR1 is MNHEY, CDR2 SMNVEV, per germline (reference sequence). This CDR3 has 17 amino acids. V lost 5 bases, J lost 5 bases, and 24 bases lay in between. DNA of the CDR3: TGTGCCAGCAGTCCGAACCTGGGTGTCGGAGGTTTGGAGACCCAGTACTTC. Protein: CASSPNLGVGGLETQYF.

The genes are TRBV6-2 or TRBV6-3 and TRBJ2-7; 13 nucleotides match TRBD2. The CDR3 covers 17 residues. The trim removed 0 bases at V and 2 bases at J, leaving 4 bases unmatched. CDR1 is MNHEY, CDR2 SVGEGT, per germline. CDR3 protein: CASSYSPGLAGPYEQYF. DNA for the CDR3: TGTGCCAGCAGTTACTCACCGGGACTAGCGGGACCCTACGAGCAGTACTTC.

The CDR3 sequence is CASGGQGGGYNNEQFF. The CDR3 DNA follows: TGTGCCAGTGGAGGACAGGGTGGTGGGTATAACAATGAGCAGTTCTTC. This chain links TRBV19 with TRBJ2-1; 8 bases map to TRBD1. With V trimmed by 8 bases and J by 5 bases, 14 bases remained unmatched. The length of the CDR3 is 16 residues. CDR1 and CDR2 from the germline V gene are LNHDA and SQIVND (reference sequence).

The genes are TRBV5-1 and TRBJ2-3; the match to TRBD2 covers 11 bases. The CDR3 totals 15 residues. Germline V lookup: CDR1 SGHRS, CDR2 YFSETQ. Trimming cost V 3 bases and J 4 bases; bases outside gene matches: 4. The CDR3, as DNA: TGCGCCAGCAGCTCTTTAGCGGGAGGGTCAGATACGCAGTATTTT. Amino acid sequence: CASSSLAGGSDTQYF. The whole variable domain, filled in from reference TRBV5-1 and TRBJ2-3, reads KAGVTQTPRYLIKTRGQQVTLSCSPISGHRSVSWYQQTPGQGLQFLFEYFSETQRNKGNFPGRFSGRQFSNSRSEMNVSTLELGDSALYLCASSSLAGGSDTQYFGPGTRLTVL.

The V gene is TRBV6-1, the J gene TRBJ1-2, with D unresolved. The V end lost 3 bases, the J end lost 7 bases, and 15 bases lay between the germline ends. This CDR3 is built from 14 residues. Germline V gene sequence: CDR1 MNHNS, CDR2 SASEGT. DNA for the CDR3: TGTGCCAGCAGTGAGGTGGGCGGGGATGGTGGCTACACCTTC. This gives the protein CASSEVGGDGGYTF.

V is TRBV15 and J is TRBJ1-1, with a possible D match to TRBD1 (5 bases). The V and J ends lost 5 bases and 11 bases respectively, with 15 bases between them. Germline CDR1 is LNHNV and CDR2 is YYDKDF (reference sequence). The CDR3 totals 12 residues. CDR3 DNA sequence: TGTGCCACCAGCGAGAGGGGATTCCGGGCTTTCTTT. Translation gives CATSERGFRAFF. Together with reference TRBV15 and TRBJ1-1, the CDR3 gives the full variable domain: DAMVIQNPRYQVTQFGKPVTLSCSQTLNHNVMYWYQQKSSQAPKLLFHYYDKDFNNEADTPDNFQSRRPNTSFCFLDIRSPGLGDTAMYLCATSERGFRAFFGQGTRLTVV.

The gene calls are TRBV3-1 (or the pseudogene TRBV3-2) and TRBJ1-2; a weak D match, TRBD1 (5 bases). V lost 4 bases, J lost 6 bases, and 9 bases lay in between. Germline lookup yields CDR1 LGHDT and CDR2 YNNKEL (reference sequence). The CDR3 runs to 12 residues. Here the CDR3 reads CASSRGGDGYTF. The CDR3 DNA follows: TGTGCCAGCAGCCGCGGAGGGGATGGCTACACCTTC.

This clone was seen once. The chain joins TRBV30 to TRBJ2-7, with TRBD2 matching 9 bases. The CDR3 length is 15 residues. Germline CDR1 and CDR2: GTSNPN and SVGIG (reference sequence). J lost 0 bases, V lost 0 bases, and 3 bases had no gene match. CDR3 in amino acids: CAWSVLAGTSYEQYF. DNA for the CDR3: TGTGCCTGGAGTGTTCTAGCGGGAACCTCCTACGAGCAGTACTTC.

The chain carries TRBV30 and TRBJ1-2, with D perhaps matching TRBD1 (5 bases). CDR1 and CDR2 (germline): GTSNPN, SVGIG (reference sequence). The CDR3 contains 15 residues. Trimming pared 5 bases from V and 0 bases from J, leaving 16 bases between. The CDR3 loop reads CAWDSTAKPNYGYTF. CDR3 in DNA: TGTGCCTGGGATTCGACAGCGAAACCTAACTATGGCTACACCTTC.

The V gene is TRBV5-1, the J gene TRBJ2-7; 9 bases match TRBD2. V shed 4 bases, J shed 7 bases, and the junction held 9 bases outside the gene matches. This CDR3 spans 14 amino acids. Germline V lookup: CDR1 SGHRS, CDR2 YFSETQ. CDR3 loop: CASSESNSGSEQYF. DNA for the CDR3: TGCGCCAGCAGCGAATCTAATAGCGGGAGTGAGCAGTACTTC.

V gene TRBV29-1 combines with J gene TRBJ2-1, with D possibly called TRBD1 or TRBD2 (6 bases each). Trimming stripped 4 bases from V and 8 bases from J, with 12 bases between. The CDR3 has 12 residues. Per the germline V gene, CDR1 is SQVTM and CDR2 is ANQGSEA. Here the CDR3 DNA reads TGCAGCGTTGTTCGGGGGCGCGATGAGCAGTTCTTC. Encoded protein: CSVVRGRDEQFF.

V usage is TRBV10-3 and J usage is TRBJ2-3, with D perhaps matching TRBD1 (6 bases). V lost 5 bases and J lost 3, with 9 bases in between. Germline assignment: CDR1 ENHRY and CDR2 SYGVKD. The CDR3 sequence is 13 residues long. Here the CDR3 DNA reads TGTGCCATCAGTCGGCAGGGGACAGATACGCAGTATTTT. Its protein product is CAISRQGTDTQYF.

The chain uses TRBV6-1 and TRBJ1-2; D uncertain. The CDR3 runs 11 residues. Germline V lookup: CDR1 MNHNS, CDR2 SASEGT. The V gene lost 3 bases and the J gene lost 5 bases, with 4 bases spanning the gap. The CDR3 protein is CASSEEYGYTF. In DNA form, the CDR3 reads TGTGCCAGCAGTGAGGAGTATGGCTACACCTTC.

The chain combines TRBV30 with TRBJ1-3, with D unclear. The CDR3 length is 12 residues. The germline V and J ends were trimmed by 6 bases and 4 bases, with 10 bases remaining between them. Germline lookup yields CDR1 GTSNPN and CDR2 SVGIG (reference sequence). CDR3 sequence: CACHSDGNTIYF. CDR3 nucleotide sequence: TGTGCCTGTCACTCCGACGGAAACACCATATATTTT.